These 18 T cell receptor beta chains originate from one sample sequenced in a study of CD8+ T cells in alopecia areata. RNA was extracted and reverse transcribed into cDNA as the sequencing template. Only in-frame clones appear in the TCRdb table, and some are missing; sequencing was by immunoSEQ multiplex PCR. The repertoire has about 110,000 clones, around 50% of them found once; the top ten carry less than 15%. Treatment: oral pan-JAK inhibitor, 5-10 mg twice daily. Sequenced here: CD8+ T cells sorted from blood, sampled at week 24, from a patient treated with tofacitinib. These receptors were obtained from a human donor with alopecia areata.

The chain links TRBV2 to TRBJ2-3; 10 bases are a match to TRBD2. This CDR3 region has 17 residues. Germline V gene lookup returns CDR1 SNHLY and CDR2 FYNNEI. Trimming cost V 5 bases and J 3 bases; bases outside gene matches: 11. The CDR3 spells CASSPLTSGAGTDTQYF. CDR3 DNA sequence: TGTGCCAGCAGTCCCCTTACTAGCGGGGCCGGAACAGATACGCAGTATTTT.

The chain carries TRBV9 and TRBJ2-1; the match to TRBD2 covers 12 bases. Germline V gene data show CDR1 as SGDLS and CDR2 as YYNGEE. The CDR3 extends over 16 amino acids. Unmatched junction bases numbered 8, after V lost 3 bases and J lost 7 bases. The CDR3 nucleotides are TGTGCCAGCAGCGCCGAGACTAGCGGGGGTAGGAATGAGCAGTTCTTC. This sequence encodes CASSAETSGGRNEQFF. Filled out from reference TRBV9 and TRBJ2-1, the complete variable domain reads DSGVTQTPKHLITATGQRVTLRCSPRSGDLSVYWYQQSLDQGLQFLIQYYNGEERAKGNILERFSAQQFPDLHSELNLSSLELGDSALYFCASSAETSGGRNEQFFGPGTRLTVL.

This clone occurred a few times. The CDR3 DNA sequence: TGCAGCGTTGTTGCCAGGGGGCGTGAAGCTTTCTTT. Its translation is CSVVARGREAFF. V and J are TRBV29-1 and TRBJ1-1; TRBD1 matches at 8 bases. Germline CDR1 reads SQVTM; CDR2 reads ANQGSEA. J gave up 7 bases and V 4 bases, and 5 bases lay outside the gene matches. The CDR3 sequence is 12 residues long. Based on the CDR3 plus reference TRBV29-1 and TRBJ1-1, the full variable domain is SAVISQKPSRDICQRGTSLTIQCQVDSQVTMMFWYRQQPGQSLTLIATANQGSEATYESGFVIDKFPISRPNLTFSTLTVSNMSPEDSSIYLCSVVARGREAFFGQGTRLTVV.

This clone was picked up a small number of times. The rearrangement joins TRBV13 to TRBJ2-5; either TRBD1 or TRBD2 may fit D (5 bases each). Trimming removed 0 bases at V and 5 bases at J, with 13 bases between. The CDR3 is made up of 15 amino acids. The germline gives CDR1 PRHDT, CDR2 FYEKMQ (reference sequence). In nucleotides, the CDR3 is TGTGCCAGCAGCTTAGGAATGGGCAGGGACGAGACCCAGTACTTC. Translated: CASSLGMGRDETQYF.

This chain links TRBV2 with TRBJ2-7; 9 bases agree with TRBD1. Germline-derived CDR1 and CDR2 are SNHLY and FYNNEI. The CDR3 has 15 residues. V shed 5 bases, J shed 4 bases, and the junction held 9 bases outside the gene matches. The CDR3 DNA reads TGTGCCAGCAGTACCGGGACAGGGCCTGAATACGAGCAGTACTTC. The encoded protein is CASSTGTGPEYEQYF. The full variable domain, its missing parts supplied by reference TRBV2 and TRBJ2-7, is EPEVTQTPSHQVTQMGQEVILRCVPISNHLYFYWYRQILGQKVEFLVSFYNNEISEKSEIFDDQFSVERPDGSNFTLKIRSTKLEDSAMYFCASSTGTGPEYEQYFGPGTRLTVT.

V gene TRBV27 combines with J gene TRBJ2-5; TRBD2 agrees at 10 bases. The CDR3 spans 15 residues. V dropped 4 bases and J dropped 5; count of bases not matched to a gene: 7. The germline V gene has CDR1 MNHEY and CDR2 SMNVEV (reference sequence). CDR3: CASSYSGGLGETQYF. CDR3 DNA: TGTGCCAGCAGTTATAGCGGGGGGTTAGGGGAGACCCAGTACTTC.

This clone appeared once. The chain uses TRBV6-5 and TRBJ2-7; D is uncertain. The CDR3 covers 14 residues. Germline V CDR1 and CDR2: MNHEY, SVGAGI. V was pared by 2 bases and J by 3 bases, with 11 bases between. The CDR3 loop reads CASSYGQVVYEQYF. As DNA, the CDR3 is TGTGCCAGCAGTTACGGCCAGGTAGTCTACGAGCAGTACTTC.

J is TRBJ1-5 and V is TRBV27; no definite D call. The CDR3 has 16 amino acids. V was shortened by 1 base and J by 4 bases, with 14 bases between the two germline ends. CDR1 MNHEY and CDR2 SMNVEV come from the germline V gene (reference sequence). CDR3 sequence reads: CASSLWGLSPNQPQHF. In DNA, the CDR3 is TGTGCCAGCAGTTTATGGGGTTTGAGCCCAAATCAGCCCCAGCATTTT.

This clone was recorded a few times. The V and J genes are TRBV27 and TRBJ1-1, with D possibly matching TRBD1 (5 bases). This CDR3 is 12 amino acids long. Germline V gene sequence: CDR1 MNHEY, CDR2 SMNVEV (reference sequence). V was shortened by 8 bases and J by 10 bases, with 17 bases between the two germline ends. The CDR3 nucleotides read TGTGCCAGCGGGGACCTCCGTTTGGGAGCTTTCTTT. Translated, it gives CASGDLRLGAFF.

Regarding this clone: One junction end disagrees with the germline gene, perhaps due to a read error. The V gene is TRBV7-7, the J gene TRBJ2-7; D is possibly TRBD2 (6 bases). CDR1 is SSHAT, CDR2 FNYEAQ, per germline (reference sequence). CDR3 length: 14 amino acids. The CDR3, as DNA: TGTGCTAGCAGCTTGGGCGGGGATTCCTACGAGCAGTACTTC. Protein product: CASSLGGDSYEQYF.

The J gene is TRBJ2-7, the V gene TRBV6-1; D gene ambiguous. Looked up from germline, CDR1 is MNHNS and CDR2 is SASEGT. The CDR3 spans 15 residues. Trimming stripped 3 bases from V and 0 bases from J, with 12 bases between. The CDR3: CASSDGWAGSYEQYF. CDR3 bases: TGTGCCAGCAGTGACGGGTGGGCAGGCTCCTACGAGCAGTACTTC.

The chain couples TRBV29-1 to TRBJ2-1; D remains unclear. The germline V gene has CDR1 SQVTM and CDR2 ANQGSEA. V lost 2 bases to trimming and J lost 0 bases, with 8 bases between them. This CDR3 has 14 amino acids. DNA of the CDR3: TGCAGCGTTGAAAGAGAGCCCTCCTACAATGAGCAGTTCTTC. It specifies CSVEREPSYNEQFF.

The chain has TRBV15 and TRBJ1-5; D not resolved. CDR1 and CDR2 from the germline V gene are LNHNV and YYDKDF (reference sequence). The CDR3 consists of 14 residues. Trimming took off 1 base at V and 5 bases at J, with 9 bases between the two ends. CDR3: CATSRVAGDQPQHF. Written as DNA, the CDR3 is TGTGCCACCAGCAGAGTGGCCGGAGATCAGCCCCAGCATTTT.

In DNA, the CDR3 is TGTGCCAGCAGTGAAGGGACTAGCGGATACACCGGGGAGCTGTTTTTT. Protein sequence: CASSEGTSGYTGELFF. The genes are TRBV25-1 and TRBJ2-2; TRBD2 agrees at 11 bases. The CDR3 loop spans 16 amino acids. J gave up 3 bases and V 2 bases, and 2 bases lay outside the gene matches. The germline V gene has CDR1 MGHDK and CDR2 SYGVNS.

V is TRBV19 and J is TRBJ1-1; D not certain. Deletions cut 6 bases from V and 5 bases from J, with 13 bases between. The CDR3 consists of 13 residues. From germline, CDR1 is LNHDA and CDR2 SQIVND (reference sequence). Written as DNA, the CDR3 is TGTGCCAGTAGCGTGTTCTCGGGGACTGAAGCTTTCTTT. Amino acid sequence: CASSVFSGTEAFF.

The gene calls are TRBV4-2 and TRBJ1-1; D call uncertain. This CDR3 is built from 13 residues. Germline lookup yields CDR1 LGHNA and CDR2 YNFKEQ. V lost 1 base, J lost 1 base, and 4 bases lay in between. CDR3 nucleotide sequence: TGTGCCAGCAGCCAAGGCCCGAACACTGAAGCTTTCTTT. Amino acid sequence: CASSQGPNTEAFF.

The rearrangement links TRBV15 to TRBJ2-1; the D gene is possibly TRBD1 (7 bases). The CDR3 contains 14 residues. The V end was cut by 7 bases, the J end by 3 bases, with 13 bases between. Germline V lookup: CDR1 LNHNV, CDR2 YYDKDF (reference sequence). The CDR3 bases are TGTGCCACCATCGGAGGGGGCAACTACAATGAGCAGTTCTTC. Amino acids: CATIGGGNYNEQFF.

About this clone itself: The same CDR3 can be traced to other DNA sequences in this sample. The chain employs TRBV27 and TRBJ2-7; 7 nucleotides agree with TRBD1. The J segment lost 3 bases and the V segment lost 2 bases, leaving 1 base of the junction unmatched. The CDR3 is made up of 13 amino acids. Germline V gene data show CDR1 as MNHEY and CDR2 as SMNVEV (reference sequence). The CDR3 region has the DNA TGTGCCAGCAGTTTAGCAGGGGGCTACGAGCAGTACTTC. This encodes CASSLAGGYEQYF.